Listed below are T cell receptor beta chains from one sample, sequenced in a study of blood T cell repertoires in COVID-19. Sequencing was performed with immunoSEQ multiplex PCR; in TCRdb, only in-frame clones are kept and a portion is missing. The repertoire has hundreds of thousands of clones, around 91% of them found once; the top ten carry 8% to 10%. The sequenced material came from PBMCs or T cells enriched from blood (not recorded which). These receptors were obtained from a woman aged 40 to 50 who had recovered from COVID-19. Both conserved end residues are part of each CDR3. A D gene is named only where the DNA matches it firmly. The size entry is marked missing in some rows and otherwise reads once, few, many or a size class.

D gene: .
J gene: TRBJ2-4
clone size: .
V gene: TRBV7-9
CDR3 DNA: TGTGCCAGCAGCTCCGGGGACTCCGCCATTCAGTACTTC
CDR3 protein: CASSSGDSAIQYF

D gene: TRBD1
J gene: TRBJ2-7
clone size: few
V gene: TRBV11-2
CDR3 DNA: TGTGCCAGCAGTCCGGGACAGCGCACCTACGAGCAGTACTTC
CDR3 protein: CASSPGQRTYEQYF

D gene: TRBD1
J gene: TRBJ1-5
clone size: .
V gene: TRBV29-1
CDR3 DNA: TGCAGCGTTGTGACAGGGGGTAGCAATCAGCCCCAGCATTTT
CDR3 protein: CSVVTGGSNQPQHF

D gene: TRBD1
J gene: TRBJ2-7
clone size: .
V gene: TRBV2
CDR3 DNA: TGTGCCAGCAGTAAGCCTGGACAGGAAAGCTACGAGCAGTACTTC
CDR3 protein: CASSKPGQESYEQYF

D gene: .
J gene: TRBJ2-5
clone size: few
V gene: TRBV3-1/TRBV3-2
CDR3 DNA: TGTGCCAGCAGCCAACTAGAGACCCAGTACTTC
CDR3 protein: CASSQLETQYF

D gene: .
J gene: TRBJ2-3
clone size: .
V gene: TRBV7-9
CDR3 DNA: TGTGCCAGCAGCCATGGACAGCGCACAGATACGCAGTATTTT
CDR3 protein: CASSHGQRTDTQYF

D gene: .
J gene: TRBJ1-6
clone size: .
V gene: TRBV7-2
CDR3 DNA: TGTGCCAGCAGCTTACTCGGGACACTTAATAATTCACCCCTCCACTTT
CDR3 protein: CASSLLGTLNNSPLHF

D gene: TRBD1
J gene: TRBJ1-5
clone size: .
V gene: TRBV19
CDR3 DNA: TGTGCCAGTAGTATGGACAGGGAGGCAGATCAGCCCCAGCATTTT
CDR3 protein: CASSMDREADQPQHF

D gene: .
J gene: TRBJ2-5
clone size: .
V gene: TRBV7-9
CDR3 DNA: TGTGCCAGCACCTGGACAGTTGGCAAGGAGACCCAGTACTTC
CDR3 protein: CASTWTVGKETQYF

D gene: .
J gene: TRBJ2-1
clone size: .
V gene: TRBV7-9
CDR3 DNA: TGTGCCAGCAGCTTAGTTCGAGACAAGGAGGTCATCAATGAGCAGTTCTTC
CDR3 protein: CASSLVRDKEVINEQFF

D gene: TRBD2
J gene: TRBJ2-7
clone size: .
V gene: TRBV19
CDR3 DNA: TGTGCCAGTAGTATTGGGACTAGTGGCTCCTACGAGCAGTACTTC
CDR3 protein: CASSIGTSGSYEQYF

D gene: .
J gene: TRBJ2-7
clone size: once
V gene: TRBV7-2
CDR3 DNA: TGTGCCAGCAGCTTAGGGCTGGCCTCCTACGAGCAGTACTTC
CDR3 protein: CASSLGLASYEQYF

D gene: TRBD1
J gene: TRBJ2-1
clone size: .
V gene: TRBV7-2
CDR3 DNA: TGTGCCAGCAGCTCAACCGGGACAGTACACAATGAGCAGTTCTTC
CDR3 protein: CASSSTGTVHNEQFF

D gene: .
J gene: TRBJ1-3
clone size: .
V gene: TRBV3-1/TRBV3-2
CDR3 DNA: TGTGCCAGCAGCCAAGAAGAAATACAGGGAAACACCATATATTTT
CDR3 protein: CASSQEEIQGNTIYF

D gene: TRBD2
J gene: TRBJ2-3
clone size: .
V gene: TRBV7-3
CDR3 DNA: TGTGCCAGCAGCCCGGGGAGCGGGATGGGCACAGATACGCAGTATTTT
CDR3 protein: CASSPGSGMGTDTQYF

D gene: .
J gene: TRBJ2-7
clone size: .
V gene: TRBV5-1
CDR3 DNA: TGCGCCAGCAGCTTGAACAGCCCCTACGAGCAGTACTTC
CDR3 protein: CASSLNSPYEQYF

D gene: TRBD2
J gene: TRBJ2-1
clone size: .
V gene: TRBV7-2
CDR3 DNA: TGTGCCAGCAGCACTAGCGGGGTTGCGTCAATCGAGCAGTTCTTC
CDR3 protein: CASSTSGVASIEQFF

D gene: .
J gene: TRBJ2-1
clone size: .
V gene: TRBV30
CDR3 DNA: TGTGCCTGGCGGGGGAGCTCCTACAATGAGCAGTTCTTC
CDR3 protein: CAWRGSSYNEQFF

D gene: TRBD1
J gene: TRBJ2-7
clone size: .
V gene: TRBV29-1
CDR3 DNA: TGCAGCGTCTACAGGGGCCCACCCTCCTACGAGCAGTACTTC
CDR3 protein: CSVYRGPPSYEQYF

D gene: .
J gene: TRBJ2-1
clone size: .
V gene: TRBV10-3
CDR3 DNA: TGTGCCATCAGTGCGGGAGTCACCTCCTACAATGAGCAGTTCTTC
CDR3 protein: CAISAGVTSYNEQFF

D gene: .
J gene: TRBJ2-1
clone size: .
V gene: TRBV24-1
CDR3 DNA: TGTGCCACCGACTCCCGCAATGAGCAGTTCTTC
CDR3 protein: CATDSRNEQFF

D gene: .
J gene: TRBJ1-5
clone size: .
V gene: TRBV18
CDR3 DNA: TGTGCCAGCTCGCCGAGGGAGTATAGCAATCAGCCCCAGCATTTT
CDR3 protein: CASSPREYSNQPQHF

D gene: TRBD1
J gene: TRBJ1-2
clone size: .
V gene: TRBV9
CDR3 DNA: TGTGCCAGCATCTACACTCCGGGACAGTCCTATGGCTACACCTTC
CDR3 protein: CASIYTPGQSYGYTF

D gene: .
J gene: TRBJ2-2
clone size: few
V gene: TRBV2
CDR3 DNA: TGTGCCAGCAGACGTAGAGACGGGGAGCTGTTTTTT
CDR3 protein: CASRRRDGELFF

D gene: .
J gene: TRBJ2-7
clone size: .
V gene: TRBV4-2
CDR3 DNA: TGTGCCAGCAGCCAAGATTTGAGGGACGAGCAGTACTTC
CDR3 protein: CASSQDLRDEQYF

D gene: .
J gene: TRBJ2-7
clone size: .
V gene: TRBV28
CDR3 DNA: TGTGCCAGCAGTCCCAATGACAGGTACGAGCAGTACTTC
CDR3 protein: CASSPNDRYEQYF

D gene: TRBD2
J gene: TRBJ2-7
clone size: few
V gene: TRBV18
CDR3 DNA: TGTGCCAGCTCACAAAGCAGGACTGGGGACTACGGCGAGCAGTACTTC
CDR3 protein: CASSQSRTGDYGEQYF

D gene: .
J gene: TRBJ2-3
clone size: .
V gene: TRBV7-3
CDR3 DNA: TGTGCCAGCAGGAGGGACTTTGGAGATACGCAGTATTTT
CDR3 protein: CASRRDFGDTQYF

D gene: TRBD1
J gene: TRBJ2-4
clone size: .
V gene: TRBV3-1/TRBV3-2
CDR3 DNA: TGTGCCAGCAGCCAAGACAGAATCCCCTCAAGGGGGCTAGCCAAAAACATTCAGTACTTC
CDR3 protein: CASSQDRIPSRGLAKNIQYF

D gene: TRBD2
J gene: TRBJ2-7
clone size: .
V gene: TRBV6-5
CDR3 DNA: TGTGCCAGCAGTTACTCCGAGACTAGCGGCTCCTACGAGCAGTACTTC
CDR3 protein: CASSYSETSGSYEQYF

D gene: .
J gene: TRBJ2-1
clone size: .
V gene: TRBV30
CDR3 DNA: TGTGCCTACGACTACTACAATGAGCAGTTCTTC
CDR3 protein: CAYDYYNEQFF

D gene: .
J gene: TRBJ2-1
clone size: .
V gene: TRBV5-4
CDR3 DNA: TGTGCCAGCAGCCCTAGTACAGGGTACAATGAGCAGTTCTTC
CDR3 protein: CASSPSTGYNEQFF

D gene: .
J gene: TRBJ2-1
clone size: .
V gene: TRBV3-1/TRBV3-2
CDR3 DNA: TGTGCCAGCAGCCAAGTCCTAGCGATTTACAATGAGCAGTTCTTC
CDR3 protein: CASSQVLAIYNEQFF

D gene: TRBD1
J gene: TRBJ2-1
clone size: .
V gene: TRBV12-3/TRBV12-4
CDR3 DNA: TGTGCCAGCAGTACACAGGGGGGTGAGCAGTTCTTC
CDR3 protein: CASSTQGGEQFF

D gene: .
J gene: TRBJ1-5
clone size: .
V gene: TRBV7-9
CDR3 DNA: TGTGCCAGCAGCTTTGGACAGTCCAATCAGCCCCAGCATTTT
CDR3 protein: CASSFGQSNQPQHF

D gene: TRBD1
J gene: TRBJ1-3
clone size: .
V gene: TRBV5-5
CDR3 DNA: TGTGCCAGCAGTCCACTGGGGCAGGGGGCCCTCTCTGGAAACACCATATATTTT
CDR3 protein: CASSPLGQGALSGNTIYF

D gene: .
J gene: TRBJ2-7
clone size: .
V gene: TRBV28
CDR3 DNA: TGTGCCAGCAGTTCGGGTCTCGTTTACGAGCAGTACTTC
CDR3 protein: CASSSGLVYEQYF

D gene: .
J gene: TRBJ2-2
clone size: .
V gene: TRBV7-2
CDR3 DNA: TGTGCCAGCAGCTTAGGCCCCCCGGGCGGGGGCACGGGGGAGCTGTTTTTT
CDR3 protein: CASSLGPPGGGTGELFF

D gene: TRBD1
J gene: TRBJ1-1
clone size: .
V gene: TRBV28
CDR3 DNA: TGTGCCAGCAGTTGGGGGGACAGGGCGTCTGAAGCTTTCTTT
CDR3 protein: CASSWGDRASEAFF

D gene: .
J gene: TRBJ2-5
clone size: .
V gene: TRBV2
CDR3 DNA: TGTGCCAGCAGTGGGTTTATGACCCGGGGGGAGACCCAGTACTTC
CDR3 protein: CASSGFMTRGETQYF

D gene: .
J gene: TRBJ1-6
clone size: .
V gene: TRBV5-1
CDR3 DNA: TGCGCCAGCAGCTTGTTCGGGGAGGGGTATAATTCACCCCTCCACTTT
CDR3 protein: CASSLFGEGYNSPLHF

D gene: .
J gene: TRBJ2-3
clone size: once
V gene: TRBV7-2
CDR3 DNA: TGTGCCAGCAGCTTAGGGGGCTCCCTCGGAGAGTATTTT
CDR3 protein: CASSLGGSLGEYF

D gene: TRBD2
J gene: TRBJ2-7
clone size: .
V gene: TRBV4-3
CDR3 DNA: TGCGCCAGCAGCCAAGGTACCAGCGGGGGTGCCTACGAGCAGTACTTC
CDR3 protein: CASSQGTSGGAYEQYF